These T cell receptor beta chains were read from a single sample in a study of tumor and adjacent non-tumor tissue in lung cancer. TCRdb reprocessed the multiplex PCR reads with MiXCR, giving one entry per CDR3 protein. The profile shows about 44,000 distinct CDR3 sequences, 64% of them singletons. Sequenced sample: distant non-tumor lung tissue. Receptor source: a woman in her 70s with non-small cell lung cancer. Both conserved end residues are part of each CDR3. Each record gives: J gene, D gene, clone size, V gene, CDR3 protein, CDR3 DNA. D genes are given only for firm matches. Clone sizes are given selectively: once, few, many, or a class where the clone is expanded.

j_call: TRBJ2-3; d_call: .; clone_size: .; v_call: TRBV29-1; cdr3_aa: CSGGGPGSPYTDMRCF; cdr3_nt: TGCAGCGGTGGGGGCCCAGGATCCCCGTACACAGATATGCGGTGTTTT
j_call: TRBJ2-7; d_call: TRBD1; clone_size: once; v_call: TRBV5-1; cdr3_aa: CASCLGPGGGYEQYF; cdr3_nt: TGCGCCAGCTGTTTGGGTCCAGGGGGCGGCTACGAGCAGTACTTC
j_call: TRBJ2-2; d_call: .; clone_size: .; v_call: TRBV5-4; cdr3_aa: CACSLDPGEPFF; cdr3_nt: TGTGCCTGCAGCTTGGATCCCGGGGAGCCGTTTTTT
j_call: TRBJ2-1; d_call: TRBD2; clone_size: many; v_call: TRBV12-3/TRBV12-4; cdr3_aa: CASSPTGTSLYNEQFF; cdr3_nt: TGTGCCAGCAGCCCAACCGGGACTAGCTTATACAATGAGCAGTTCTTC
j_call: TRBJ2-5; d_call: .; clone_size: .; v_call: TRBV29-1; cdr3_aa: CSCGISVTQYF; cdr3_nt: TGCAGCTGTGGGATCAGTGTGACCCAGTACTTC
j_call: TRBJ1-6; d_call: .; clone_size: few; v_call: TRBV5-1; cdr3_aa: CASRDGNLYSSPLHF; cdr3_nt: TGTGCCAGCAGGGACGGGAACTTGTATAGTTCACCCCTCCACTTT
j_call: TRBJ1-2; d_call: TRBD1; clone_size: .; v_call: TRBV11-2; cdr3_aa: CASSFSDRAGGISYGYTF; cdr3_nt: TGTGCCAGCAGCTTCAGCGATCGGGCAGGGGGTATTAGCTATGGCTACACCTTC
j_call: TRBJ2-1; d_call: .; clone_size: .; v_call: TRBV11-3; cdr3_aa: CASNLPYHNEQFF; cdr3_nt: TGTGCTAGCAATTTACCCTACCACAATGAGCAGTTCTTC
j_call: TRBJ2-7; d_call: TRBD2; clone_size: few; v_call: TRBV19; cdr3_aa: CASRPTSGSKEQYF; cdr3_nt: TGTGCCAGTAGACCGACTAGCGGGAGTAAAGAGCAGTACTTC
j_call: TRBJ2-2; d_call: .; clone_size: .; v_call: TRBV5-5; cdr3_aa: CANSFRKDSTGELFF; cdr3_nt: TGTGCCAACAGCTTTCGCAAGGACTCGACCGGGGAGCTGTTTTTT
j_call: TRBJ2-1; d_call: .; clone_size: .; v_call: TRBV19; cdr3_aa: CASSILPDWSSYNEQFF; cdr3_nt: TGTGCCAGTAGTATACTACCGGACTGGAGCTCCTACAATGAGCAGTTCTTC
j_call: TRBJ2-7; d_call: .; clone_size: .; v_call: TRBV12-3/TRBV12-4; cdr3_aa: CASSPGLANEQYF; cdr3_nt: TGTGCCAGCAGTCCGGGCCTCGCCAACGAGCAATACTTC
j_call: TRBJ2-7; d_call: TRBD2; clone_size: many; v_call: TRBV28; cdr3_aa: CASSQTSGSPYEQYF; cdr3_nt: TGTGCCAGCAGCCAGACTAGCGGATCGCCCTACGAGCAGTACTTC
j_call: TRBJ1-2; d_call: .; clone_size: few; v_call: TRBV7-2; cdr3_aa: CASSYLGTGINYGYTF; cdr3_nt: TGTGCCAGCAGCTATCTCGGGACTGGGATAAACTATGGCTACACCTTC
j_call: TRBJ2-1; d_call: .; clone_size: many; v_call: TRBV20-1; cdr3_aa: CSAAPHQKDQRSYNEQFF; cdr3_nt: TGCAGTGCTGCCCCTCACCAGAAGGACCAACGATCCTACAATGAGCAGTTCTTC
j_call: TRBJ2-1; d_call: TRBD1; clone_size: .; v_call: TRBV30; cdr3_aa: CVWSKGAGYNEQFF; cdr3_nt: TGTGTCTGGAGTAAGGGGGCGGGCTACAACGAGCAGTTCTTC
j_call: TRBJ2-1; d_call: .; clone_size: .; v_call: TRBV4-2; cdr3_aa: CASSQGGMENIEQFF; cdr3_nt: TGTGCCAGCAGCCAAGGTGGGATGGAGAACATTGAGCAGTTCTTC
j_call: TRBJ2-7; d_call: .; clone_size: .; v_call: TRBV6-1; cdr3_aa: CASGPVYDQHF; cdr3_nt: TGTGCCAGCGGGCCCGTCTACGATCAGCACTTC
j_call: TRBJ2-7; d_call: .; clone_size: .; v_call: TRBV4-2; cdr3_aa: CASSQVLGDYRDYYYEQYF; cdr3_nt: TGCGCCAGCAGCCAAGTGTTGGGCGACTACAGGGATTACTACTACGAGCAGTACTTC
j_call: TRBJ2-1; d_call: .; clone_size: few; v_call: TRBV28; cdr3_aa: CASSFLRGKYNEQFF; cdr3_nt: TGTGCCAGCAGTTTTCTTAGAGGGAAATACAATGAGCAGTTCTTC
j_call: TRBJ1-2; d_call: .; clone_size: .; v_call: TRBV29-1; cdr3_aa: CSVEDIPYGYTF; cdr3_nt: TGTAGCGTTGAGGACATCCCCTATGGCTACACCTTC
j_call: TRBJ2-3; d_call: .; clone_size: few; v_call: TRBV5-6; cdr3_aa: CASRDYRTDTHYF; cdr3_nt: TGTGCCAGCAGGGACTACCGCACAGATACGCACTATTTT
j_call: TRBJ2-7; d_call: .; clone_size: once; v_call: TRBV10-3; cdr3_aa: CAISEGSSGSNEQYF; cdr3_nt: TGTGCCATCAGTGAGGGGAGTAGCGGTTCCAACGAGCAATACTTC
j_call: TRBJ2-7; d_call: TRBD2; clone_size: .; v_call: TRBV10-2; cdr3_aa: CATRNQRETYEQYF; cdr3_nt: TGCGCCACCAGGAACCAGCGGGAAACCTACGAGCAGTACTTC
j_call: TRBJ2-5; d_call: TRBD2; clone_size: .; v_call: TRBV6-1; cdr3_aa: CASSTRPLAGTFEVKTQYF; cdr3_nt: TGTGCCAGCAGTACGCGCCCGTTAGCGGGAACATTTGAGGTGAAGACCCAGTACTTC